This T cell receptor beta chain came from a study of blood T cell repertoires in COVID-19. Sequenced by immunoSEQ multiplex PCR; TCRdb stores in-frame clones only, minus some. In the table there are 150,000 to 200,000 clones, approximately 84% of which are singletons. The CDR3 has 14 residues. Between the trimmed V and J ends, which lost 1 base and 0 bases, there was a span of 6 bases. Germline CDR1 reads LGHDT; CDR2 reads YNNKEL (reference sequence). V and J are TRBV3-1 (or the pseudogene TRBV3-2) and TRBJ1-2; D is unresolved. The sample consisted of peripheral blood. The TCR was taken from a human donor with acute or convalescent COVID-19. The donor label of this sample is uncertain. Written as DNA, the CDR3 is TGTGCCAGCAGCCAAGCTTCGTCTAACTATGGCTACACCTTC. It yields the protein CASSQASSNYGYTF.